Reported below is one T cell receptor (beta chain). The target antigen is unknown. The data were taken from a study of OX40 agonist ivuxolimab in advanced cancers. The table came from immunoSEQ multiplex PCR; TCRdb's copy has only in-frame clones and leaves some out. In the table there are tens of thousands of clones, 80% to 85% of which are singletons. Findings and limits, study-wide: Some nonresponders likewise displayed low normalized T-cell clonal expansion. At 0.1 to 3.0 mg/kg and by week 6, CD4+ and CD8+ T cells in the blood had expanded clonally.

V was pared by 9 bases and J by 0 bases, with 13 bases of the junction left unmatched. Looked up from germline, CDR1 is MNHEY and CDR2 is SMNVEV (reference sequence). This CDR3 is built from 17 residues. The chain has TRBV27 and TRBJ1-5, with 8 bases aligning to TRBD1. This TCR was recovered from an adult with an advanced solid tumor such as melanoma, head and neck, liver or kidney cancer. Sequences were derived from CD4+ or CD8+ T cells sorted from blood, sampled in a trial of the OX40 agonist ivuxolimab. The CDR3 region has the DNA TGTGCCAGTTCGTGGGCAGGGGGCGTAGGTAGCAATCAGCCCCAGCATTTT. Protein: CASSWAGGVGSNQPQHF.